The 30 T cell receptor beta chains given below trace back to one sample, sequenced in a study of cytomegalovirus exposure and HLA in healthy donors (dated by TCRdb to the late 2010s). The library was built by means of the immunoSEQ multiplex PCR assay. For the multiplex PCR, a mixture combining 60 forward primers for TCR Vbeta segments and 13 reverse primers for TCR Jbeta segments was used. TCRdb took over this immuneACCESS table, retaining in-frame rearrangements with V and J assigned. Such tables are incomplete; in checked studies, under half of the missing clones stem from an unresolved V gene, and the remainder is unexplained. This sample gives around 68,000 clones in total; roughly four fifths of them show up just once. The ten most abundant clones make up almost 7.5% of the sample. Sequenced: PBMCs. All receptors derive from a woman under 40 in good health and CMV-seropositive.

The chain employs TRBV28 and TRBJ2-7, with unresolved D. CDR1 is MDHEN, CDR2 SYDVKM, per germline. The V end was cut by 4 bases, the J end by 3 bases, with 10 bases between. CDR3 length: 13 residues. The CDR3 coding sequence is TGTGCCAGCAGTTCCGACCTAGGCTACGAGCAGTACTTC. This translates into CASSSDLGYEQYF.

The chain couples TRBV28 to TRBJ1-2; D is ambiguous. Germline assignment: CDR1 MDHEN and CDR2 SYDVKM. The ends were cut back, 6 bases at V and 2 bases at J, with 10 bases in the middle. The CDR3 is 13 residues long. The CDR3 spells CASSLPGNYGYTF. In DNA, the CDR3 is TGTGCCAGCAGCCTACCGGGGAACTATGGCTACACCTTC.

The gene calls are TRBV27 and TRBJ2-3; possibly TRBD1 for D (6 bases). Germline CDR1 MNHEY, CDR2 SMNVEV (reference sequence). The CDR3 is 12 residues long. The V and J ends lost 6 bases and 5 bases respectively, with 9 bases between them. The CDR3 DNA follows: TGTGCCAGCAGCCTACAGGGAGATACGCAGTATTTT. Translation gives CASSLQGDTQYF.

This clone was detected a few times. This chain joins TRBV4-3 and TRBJ2-1; 16 bases match TRBD2. The J segment lost 8 bases and the V segment lost 4 bases, leaving 5 bases of the junction unmatched. Germline assignment: CDR1 LGHNA and CDR2 YSLEER. The CDR3 runs 16 residues. The CDR3 region is CASSRGTSGRGDEQFF. In DNA form, the CDR3 reads TGCGCCAGCAGCCGCGGGACTAGCGGGAGGGGGGATGAGCAGTTCTTC.

The genes are TRBV30 and TRBJ1-4; D unresolved. Germline loops: CDR1 GTSNPN, CDR2 SVGIG (reference sequence). CDR3 length equals 13 residues. Between the trimmed V and J ends, which lost 4 bases and 4 bases, there was a span of 10 bases. The CDR3 DNA follows: TGTGCCTGGACGTCCGGGAATAATGAAAAACTGTTTTTT. Encoded protein: CAWTSGNNEKLFF.

The chain is built from TRBV2 and TRBJ2-1; no clear D. Germline V gene sequence: CDR1 SNHLY, CDR2 FYNNEI. The CDR3 covers 14 residues. The V and J ends lost 3 bases and 4 bases respectively, with 10 bases between them. The CDR3 region is CASSEWQVYNEQFF. The CDR3 DNA follows: TGTGCCAGCAGTGAGTGGCAGGTTTACAATGAGCAGTTCTTC.

The V call is TRBV21-1, the J call TRBJ1-6; the table's TRBD1 call for D was not verified on the DNA. TRBV21-1 is termed a pseudogene. This CDR3 spans 17 amino acids. The CDR3: CASSDTGGRSYNSPLHF. The CDR3 DNA is TGTGCCAGCAGCGATACAGGGGGTAGGTCCTATAATTCACCCCTCCACTTT.

This chain joins TRBV5-1 and TRBJ2-1, with 8 positions matching TRBD1. This CDR3 region has 15 residues. Germline V gene sequence: CDR1 SGHRS, CDR2 YFSETQ. V lost 4 bases, J lost 7 bases, and 10 bases stayed unmatched. The CDR3 loop reads CASSPGQGPWNEQFF. The DNA for the CDR3 is TGCGCCAGCAGCCCCGGACAGGGCCCCTGGAATGAGCAGTTCTTC.

The chain has TRBV2 and TRBJ1-2; 7 positions agree with TRBD1. The germline CDR1 and CDR2 sequences are SNHLY and FYNNEI. The CDR3 extends over 14 amino acids. V dropped 2 bases and J dropped 7; count of bases not matched to a gene: 7. Here the CDR3 reads CASSERDRFSGYTF. The CDR3 DNA is TGTGCCAGCAGTGAAAGGGACAGATTCTCTGGCTACACCTTC.

On this clone itself: A far larger clone is one nucleotide away, so this likely arose from a read error. The chain has TRBV5-1 and TRBJ1-2; 9 bases map to TRBD1. This CDR3 is built from 15 residues. V dropped 1 base and J dropped 2; count of bases not matched to a gene: 3. Per germline, CDR1 SGHRS and CDR2 YFSETQ. CDR3 in amino acids: CASSLRGQGNYGYTF. CDR3 nucleotides: TGCGCCAGCAGCTTGAGGGGACAGGGAAACTATGGCTACACCTTC. Based on the CDR3 plus reference TRBV5-1 and TRBJ1-2, the full variable domain is KAGVTQTPRYLIKTRGQQVTLSCSPISGHRSVSWYQQTPGQGLQFLFEYFSETQRNKGNFPGRFSGRQFSNSRSEMNVSTLELGDSALYLCASSLRGQGNYGYTFGSGTRLTVV.

This clone was counted between two and nine times. The V gene is TRBV6-6, the J gene TRBJ1-5; no reliable D call. The V end was cut by 6 bases, the J end by 0 bases, with 12 bases between. The CDR3 is 15 residues long. CDR1 and CDR2 from the germline V gene are MNHNY and SVGAGI (reference sequence). The CDR3, as DNA: TGTGCCAGCAGGGTCGCGGGTGATAGCAATCAGCCCCAGCATTTT. It is translated as CASRVAGDSNQPQHF.

The chain is built from TRBV28 and TRBJ2-7; perhaps TRBD2 as D (5 bases). V gave up 3 bases and J gave up 3 bases, with 18 bases separating them. Per the germline V gene, CDR1 is MDHEN and CDR2 is SYDVKM. The CDR3 contains 16 residues. CDR3 sequence: CASSFGVGGSHYEQYF. CDR3 DNA: TGTGCCAGCAGTTTCGGGGTAGGCGGCAGCCACTACGAGCAGTACTTC.

The chain uses TRBV7-8 and TRBJ2-3; 8 bases line up with TRBD2. The germline gives CDR1 SGHVS, CDR2 FQNEAQ. Trimming cost V 1 base and J 3 bases; bases outside gene matches: 3. This CDR3 has 15 amino acids. The CDR3 here is CASSLDGGRTDTQYF. In DNA form, the CDR3 reads TGTGCCAGCAGCTTAGACGGCGGGAGGACAGATACGCAGTATTTT.

This chain joins TRBV14 and TRBJ2-7; 8 bases are a match to TRBD1. Germline trimming cut 5 bases from V and 4 bases from J; bases unmatched to any gene: 10. Germline assignment: CDR1 SGHDN and CDR2 FVKESK. The CDR3 is made up of 15 amino acids. CDR3 sequence reads: CASSKYRGARYEQYF. CDR3 DNA sequence: TGTGCCAGCAGCAAATACAGGGGGGCGCGGTACGAGCAGTACTTC. The variable domain in full, with the rest retrieved from reference TRBV14 and TRBJ2-7, is EAGVTQFPSHSVIEKGQTVTLRCDPISGHDNLYWYRRVMGKEIKFLLHFVKESKQDESGMPNNRFLAERTGGTYSTLKVQPAELEDSGVYFCASSKYRGARYEQYFGPGTRLTVT.

This clone was seen more than once but under ten times. V gene TRBV28 combines with J gene TRBJ1-4; possible D gene TRBD1, 6 bases. Germline lookup yields CDR1 MDHEN and CDR2 SYDVKM. The germline V and J ends were trimmed by 2 bases and 4 bases, with 14 bases remaining between them. This CDR3 contains 16 residues. The CDR3 bases are TGTGCCAGCAGTTTAGGGGGCGTCCGTCGTAATGAAAAACTGTTTTTT. It encodes CASSLGGVRRNEKLFF.

This rearrangement joins TRBV19 to TRBJ2-2; 10 positions agree with TRBD2. The CDR3 totals 16 residues. V shed 7 bases and J 6 bases; nucleotides not matched to a gene: 11. CDR1 is LNHDA and CDR2 is SQIVND in the germline V gene (reference sequence). The CDR3 sequence: CASTMGGLAGAGELFF. In DNA form, the CDR3 reads TGTGCCAGTACCATGGGGGGGCTAGCGGGAGCCGGGGAGCTGTTTTTT. Filled out from reference TRBV19 and TRBJ2-2, the complete variable domain reads DGGITQSPKYLFRKEGQNVTLSCEQNLNHDAMYWYRQDPGQGLRLIYYSQIVNDFQKGDIAEGYSVSREKKESFPLTVTSAQKNPTAFYLCASTMGGLAGAGELFFGEGSRLTVL.

This clone was recorded once. V and J are TRBV7-9 and TRBJ2-3, with D possibly being TRBD1 (5 bases). CDR1 is SEHNR, CDR2 FQNEAQ, per germline (reference sequence). The CDR3 contains 14 residues. The V end was cut by 7 bases, the J end by 2 bases, with 13 bases between. Here the CDR3 DNA reads TGTGCCAGCACCTACGACAGATACACAGATACGCAGTATTTT. Residues: CASTYDRYTDTQYF.

This chain joins TRBV27 and TRBJ1-1, with 8 positions matching TRBD1. This CDR3 spans 14 amino acids. Germline V gene sequence: CDR1 MNHEY, CDR2 SMNVEV (reference sequence). V lost 8 bases to trimming and J lost 3 bases; unmatched junction nucleotides: 8. CDR3 residues: CASGRQGTHTEAFF. CDR3 nucleotide sequence: TGTGCCAGCGGCAGACAGGGGACCCACACTGAAGCTTTCTTT.

By frequency in the sample, this clone is medium-sized. J is TRBJ1-1 and V is TRBV13; D call uncertain. The CDR3 contains 14 residues. Germline-derived CDR1 and CDR2 are PRHDT and FYEKMQ (reference sequence). V was cut by 0 bases and J by 0 bases, with 5 bases left in between. CDR3 amino acids: CASSLGRVNTEAFF. CDR3 bases: TGTGCCAGCAGCTTAGGCCGAGTGAACACTGAAGCTTTCTTT.

V and J are TRBV30 and TRBJ1-6; 8 bases fit TRBD1. The trim removed 2 bases at V and 7 bases at J, leaving 7 bases unmatched. The CDR3 is 15 residues long. Germline V gene lookup returns CDR1 GTSNPN and CDR2 SVGIG (reference sequence). The CDR3 sequence is CAWSSGQGGNSPLHF. CDR3 sequence (DNA): TGTGCCTGGAGTTCCGGACAGGGTGGCAATTCACCCCTCCACTTT. The full variable domain, with the rest looked up from reference TRBV30 and TRBJ1-6, is SQTIHQWPATLVQPVGSPLSLECTVEGTSNPNLYWYRQAAGRGLQLLFYSVGIGQISSEVPQNLSASRPQDRQFILSSKKLLLSDSGFYLCAWSSGQGGNSPLHFGNGTRLTVT.

The rearrangement uses TRBV11-2 and TRBJ2-7; 7 bases agree with TRBD1. CDR3 length: 15 residues. Trimming at V came to 1 base and at J to 2 bases, leaving 5 bases not matched to a gene. Germline V gene sequence: CDR1 SGHAT, CDR2 FQNNGV. Here the CDR3 reads CASSLAFQGAYEQYF. CDR3 in DNA: TGTGCCAGCAGCTTAGCATTTCAGGGGGCCTACGAGCAGTACTTC. Full variable domain (remainder filled in from reference TRBV11-2 and TRBJ2-7): EAGVAQSPRYKIIEKRQSVAFWCNPISGHATLYWYQQILGQGPKLLIQFQNNGVVDDSQLPKDRFSAERLKGVDSTLKIQPAKLEDSAVYLCASSLAFQGAYEQYFGPGTRLTVT.

This sequence joins TRBV4-2 and TRBJ1-1; TRBD1 matches 10 bases. The CDR3 has 16 amino acids. V lost 4 bases, J lost 7 bases, and 12 bases stayed unmatched. CDR1 and CDR2 (germline): LGHNA, YNFKEQ. The DNA of the CDR3 is TGTGCCAGCAGCCTGTCCGCGACAGGGGGCGCCGGTGAAGCTTTCTTT. This encodes CASSLSATGGAGEAFF.

This clone was counted only a few times. This chain's CDR3 is CASSGLDLGELFF. CDR3 nucleotide sequence: TGTGCCAGCAGTGGTCTAGATCTCGGGGAGCTGTTTTTT. The V call is TRBV25-1, the J call TRBJ2-2; D unresolved. V shed 4 bases and J shed 7 bases, with 10 bases lying between them. The CDR3 extends over 13 amino acids. Germline lookup yields CDR1 MGHDK and CDR2 SYGVNS.

This clone is a singleton in its sample. This chain uses TRBV2 with TRBJ1-3, with D unresolved. The V gene lost 9 bases and the J gene lost 2 bases, with 11 bases spanning the gap. Germline-derived CDR1 and CDR2 are SNHLY and FYNNEI. This CDR3 contains 13 residues. CDR3 DNA: TGTGCCAGTAGGAGAGGAGCTGGAAACACCATATATTTT. This codes for CASRRGAGNTIYF. Full variable domain (remainder filled in from reference TRBV2 and TRBJ1-3): EPEVTQTPSHQVTQMGQEVILRCVPISNHLYFYWYRQILGQKVEFLVSFYNNEISEKSEIFDDQFSVERPDGSNFTLKIRSTKLEDSAMYFCASRRGAGNTIYFGEGSWLTVV.

This chain connects TRBV27 to TRBJ1-1; the match to TRBD1 covers 10 bases. CDR3 length: 15 residues. Trimming at V came to 2 bases and at J to 3 bases, leaving 3 bases not matched to a gene. CDR1 MNHEY and CDR2 SMNVEV come from the germline V gene (reference sequence). CDR3 nucleotides: TGTGCCAGCAGTTTAGATGGGACAGGGGACACTGAAGCTTTCTTT. This codes for CASSLDGTGDTEAFF.

The chain employs TRBV5-4 and TRBJ2-1; weak D call: TRBD2 (6 bases). Germline CDR1 is SGHNT and CDR2 is YYREEE (reference sequence). V lost 7 bases, J lost 8 bases, and 16 bases lay in between. CDR3 size: 13 residues. The CDR3 region is CASARLDVDEQFF. The CDR3 nucleotides are TGTGCCAGCGCCAGACTAGATGTCGATGAGCAGTTCTTC. The full variable domain, its missing parts supplied by reference TRBV5-4 and TRBJ2-1, is ETGVTQSPTHLIKTRGQQVTLRCSSQSGHNTVSWYQQALGQGPQFIFQYYREEENGRGNFPPRFSGLQFPNYSSELNVNALELDDSALYLCASARLDVDEQFFGPGTRLTVL.

In this sample, this clone turned up many times. This chain joins TRBV28 and TRBJ2-7; 12 nucleotides line up with TRBD1. J gave up 5 bases and V 6 bases, and 11 bases lay outside the gene matches. The CDR3 length is 16 residues. CDR1 MDHEN and CDR2 SYDVKM come from the germline V gene. The CDR3 loop is CASSRGVGTGGDEQYF. CDR3 nucleotide sequence: TGTGCCAGCAGCCGGGGTGTCGGGACAGGGGGCGACGAGCAGTACTTC. Full variable domain (outside the CDR3, taken from reference TRBV28 and TRBJ2-7): DVKVTQSSRYLVKRTGEKVFLECVQDMDHENMFWYRQDPGLGLRLIYFSYDVKMKEKGDIPEGYSVSREKKERFSLILESASTNQTSMYLCASSRGVGTGGDEQYFGPGTRLTVT.

The chain links TRBV5-1 to TRBJ2-3; the match to TRBD2 covers 14 bases. Germline assignment: CDR1 SGHRS and CDR2 YFSETQ. This CDR3 spans 18 amino acids. V was clipped by 3 bases and J by 0 bases; unmatched bases: 6. The CDR3 loop reads CASSSGLAGARSTDTQYF. The CDR3, as DNA: TGCGCCAGCAGCTCGGGACTAGCGGGAGCCCGAAGCACAGATACGCAGTATTTT.

The gene calls are TRBV27 and TRBJ2-7; 7 bases fit TRBD2. CDR1 and CDR2 (germline): MNHEY, SMNVEV (reference sequence). CDR3 length: 15 residues. J gave up 3 bases and V 5 bases, and 10 bases lay outside the gene matches. The CDR3 protein is CASSPFSSGHYEQYF. DNA of the CDR3: TGTGCCAGCAGTCCCTTCTCTAGCGGCCACTACGAGCAGTACTTC.

The gene calls are TRBV4-3 and TRBJ1-1; 7 bases fit TRBD1. The CDR3 runs to 19 residues. Per the germline V gene, CDR1 is LGHNA and CDR2 is YSLEER. V lost 0 bases to trimming and J lost 11 bases; unmatched junction nucleotides: 24. CDR3 amino acids: CASSQDRGWGEGRSHQAFF. The CDR3 nucleotides read TGCGCCAGCAGCCAAGACAGGGGGTGGGGAGAGGGGAGGTCCCACCAGGCTTTCTTT.